The 5 T cell receptor beta chains below come from one sample, sequenced in a study of shared clonotypes between healthy human individuals (TCRdb year 2020). CD8 naive samples were obtained by positive selection for CCR7 among CD45RO-negative cells, yielding a CD45RA+CCR7+ population from which TemRA cells were excluded. Library preparation used the immunoSEQ multiplex PCR assay. TCRdb mirrors the immuneACCESS table, restricted to in-frame sequences. Some clones are absent from its copies; in checked studies, under half trace to an unresolved V gene, and the reason for the others is unknown. The sample records about 2,200,000 clones, more than 85% of which are singletons. The ten most abundant clones make up about 1.5% of the sample. Sequencing was carried out using naive CD8+ T cells from PBMCs. Reading the label with the study, this specimen's cell subset or site is: CD45RA+CCR7+. The origin of the receptors is a man younger than 35 in good health. Some clones in this sample may be carry-over from other donors' samples.

This clone was counted once. V usage is TRBV29-1 and J usage is TRBJ2-7, with a possible D match to TRBD1 (6 bases). Trimming cost V 7 bases and J 11 bases, with 18 bases left between them. This CDR3 is built from 11 residues. Germline-derived CDR1 and CDR2 are SQVTM and ANQGSEA. The CDR3 loop is CSAPVGGREYF. The CDR3 DNA sequence: TGCAGCGCCCCTGTAGGGGGAAGGGAGTACTTC.

The genes are TRBV28 and TRBJ2-6, with 8 bases fitting TRBD1. V shed 6 bases, J shed 0 bases, and the junction held 13 bases outside the gene matches. The CDR3 runs 19 residues. Germline CDR1 is MDHEN and CDR2 is SYDVKM. This chain's CDR3 is CASSRTPRGLVSGANVLTF. The CDR3, as DNA: TGTGCCAGCAGCCGAACCCCCAGGGGGCTGGTCTCTGGGGCCAACGTCCTGACTTTC.

The chain has TRBV10-3 and TRBJ2-2; D perhaps matches TRBD2 (5 bases). The V end was cut by 6 bases, the J end by 4 bases, with 12 bases between. Germline lookup yields CDR1 ENHRY and CDR2 SYGVKD. There are 14 residues in the CDR3. The CDR3 coding sequence is TGTGCCATCAGGTCCTTAACTAGCACCGGGGAGCTGTTTTTT. Residues: CAIRSLTSTGELFF.

Only one count was recorded for this clone. The chain joins TRBV5-4 to TRBJ2-5; either TRBD1 or TRBD2 may fit D (5 bases each). The CDR3 contains 16 residues. Germline CDR1 is SGHNT and CDR2 is YYREEE (reference sequence). Trimming took off 4 bases at V and 3 bases at J, with 19 bases between the two ends. The CDR3 is CASSQGAWGREETQYF. The CDR3 nucleotides read TGTGCCAGCAGCCAAGGGGCTTGGGGGAGAGAAGAGACCCAGTACTTC.

CDR3 residues: CSVERREKTETQYF. The CDR3 DNA follows: TGCAGCGTTGAACGTCGGGAAAAAACGGAGACCCAGTACTTC. The chain carries TRBV29-1 and TRBJ2-5; maybe TRBD2 (5 bases). Germline V CDR1 and CDR2: SQVTM, ANQGSEA. CDR3 length: 14 residues. Trimming took 2 bases from V and 5 from J, leaving 15 bases between them. Full variable domain (remainder filled in from reference TRBV29-1 and TRBJ2-5): SAVISQKPSRDICQRGTSLTIQCQVDSQVTMMFWYRQQPGQSLTLIATANQGSEATYESGFVIDKFPISRPNLTFSTLTVSNMSPEDSSIYLCSVERREKTETQYFGPGTRLLVL.